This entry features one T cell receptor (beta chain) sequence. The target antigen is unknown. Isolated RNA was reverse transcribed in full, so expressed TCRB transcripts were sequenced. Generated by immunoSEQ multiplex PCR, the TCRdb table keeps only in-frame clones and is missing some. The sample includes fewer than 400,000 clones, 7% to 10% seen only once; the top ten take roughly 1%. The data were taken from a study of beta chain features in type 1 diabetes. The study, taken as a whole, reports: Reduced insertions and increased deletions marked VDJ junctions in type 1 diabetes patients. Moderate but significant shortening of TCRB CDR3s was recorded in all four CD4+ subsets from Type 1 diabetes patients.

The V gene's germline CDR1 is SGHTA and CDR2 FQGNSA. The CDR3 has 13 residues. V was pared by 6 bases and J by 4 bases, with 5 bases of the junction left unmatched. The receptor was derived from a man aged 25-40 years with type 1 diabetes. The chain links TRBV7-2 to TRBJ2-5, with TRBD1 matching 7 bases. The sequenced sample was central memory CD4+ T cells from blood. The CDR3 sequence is CASSRQGRETQYF. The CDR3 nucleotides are TGTGCCAGCAGTCGACAGGGTCGAGAGACCCAGTACTTC. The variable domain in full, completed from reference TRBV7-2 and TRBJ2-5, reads GAGVSQSPSNKVTEKGKDVELRCDPISGHTALYWYRQSLGQGLEFLIYFQGNSAPDKSGLPSDRFSAERTGGSVSTLTIQRTQQEDSAVYLCASSRQGRETQYFGPGTRLLVL.